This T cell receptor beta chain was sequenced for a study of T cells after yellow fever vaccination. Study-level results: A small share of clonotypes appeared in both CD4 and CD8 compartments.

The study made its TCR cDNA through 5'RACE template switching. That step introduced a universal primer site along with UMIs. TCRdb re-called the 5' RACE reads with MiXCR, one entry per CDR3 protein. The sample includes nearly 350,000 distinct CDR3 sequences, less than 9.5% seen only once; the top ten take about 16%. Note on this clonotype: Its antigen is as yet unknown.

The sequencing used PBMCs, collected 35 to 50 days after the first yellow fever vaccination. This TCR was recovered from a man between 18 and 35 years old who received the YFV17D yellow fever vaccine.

The CDR3: CASSYSTAGTVGYTF. CDR3 sequence (DNA): TGTGCCAGCAGTTACTCTACCGCCGGGACAGTGGGCTACACCTTC. This chain links TRBV6-5 with TRBJ1-2; 7 nucleotides agree with TRBD1. The V and J ends lost 0 bases and 8 bases, in that order; junction bases with no gene match: 9. This CDR3 has 15 amino acids. Germline CDR1 and CDR2: MNHEY and SVGAGI.